This T cell receptor beta chain was sequenced during a study of blood T cell repertoires in COVID-19 (dated by TCRdb to the early 2020s). Background for the entire study: Collaborator samples came from the United States, Italy and Spain and covered acute and convalescent phases of COVID-19. The prospective study material was composed of cDNA or gDNA derived from T cells, B-cell-depleted T cells, or PBMCs. Deeply sampled blood TCRbeta repertoires from subjects exposed to, actively infected with, or recovered from COVID-19 were included in the dataset. The repertoires were released in a freely available public database meant as a resource for research on the immune response to SARS-CoV-2. The samples were drawn from the first 160 participants of the ongoing ImmuneRACE study and from more than 1,000 subjects provided by 6 global collaborators. The sample metadata nearly always contained a de-identified subject ID, COVID-19 status, age in years and sex. Where available, HLA class I and class II types were obtained from metadata supplied by the sample provider rather than from assay-based typing.

Trimming at the junction amounts to 2 bases on V and 6 bases on J, and the germline ends lie 7 bases apart. The CDR3 sequence holds 13 residues, the cysteine and phenylalanine included. Only the CDR3 region is kept as DNA, spanning 39 bases read in frame from base 1. Based on the germline V gene (reference sequence), the CDR1 and CDR2 sequences are WNHNN and SYGVQD. Notes on this clone: The antigen it binds to is not known. No clone much larger than this one lies a single base away; base qualities are absent.

Collaborating institutions collected whole blood in K2EDTA tubes following their own protocols. For TCRbeta analysis, collaborator samples were shipped as frozen whole blood, as isolated PBMCs, or as DNA extracted from either sample type. Here is what the overall study found, with its caveats: How much clinical and demographic metadata was included differed by source and by participant, and the metadata was provided uncurated.

The immunoSEQ Assay, a bias-controlled multiplex PCR, was used to amplify TCRbeta CDR3 regions from genomic DNA. As for how the authors treated the data: Within the assay, amplification of reference gene primers was used to estimate how many nucleated cells each sample contained. Sequence reads were collapsed and filtered to measure the absolute abundance of every unique TCRbeta CDR3 rearrangement. For each sample, productive Simpson clonality was calculated as the square root of Simpson's diversity index over productive rearrangements. TCRdb mirrors the immuneACCESS table, restricted to in-frame sequences. Some clones are absent from its copies; in checked studies, under half trace to an unresolved V gene, and the reason for the others is unknown. That table supplies the V and J calls and clone size; D and trimming were determined from the DNA. The sample yields roughly 97,000 clones; roughly 72% were counted once. The ten largest make up 6.5% to 9% of the sample.

The sequenced sample consisted of peripheral blood. This receptor was taken from a man between 65 and 79 years old with acute or convalescent COVID-19. The sequence is built from TRBV10-1 and TRBJ2-2; no D gene is confidently identified. For the CDR3, the sequence is CASSELLSGELFF. The nucleotide sequence is given as TGCGCCAGCAGTGAGCTCCTCTCCGGGGAGCTGTTTTTT.